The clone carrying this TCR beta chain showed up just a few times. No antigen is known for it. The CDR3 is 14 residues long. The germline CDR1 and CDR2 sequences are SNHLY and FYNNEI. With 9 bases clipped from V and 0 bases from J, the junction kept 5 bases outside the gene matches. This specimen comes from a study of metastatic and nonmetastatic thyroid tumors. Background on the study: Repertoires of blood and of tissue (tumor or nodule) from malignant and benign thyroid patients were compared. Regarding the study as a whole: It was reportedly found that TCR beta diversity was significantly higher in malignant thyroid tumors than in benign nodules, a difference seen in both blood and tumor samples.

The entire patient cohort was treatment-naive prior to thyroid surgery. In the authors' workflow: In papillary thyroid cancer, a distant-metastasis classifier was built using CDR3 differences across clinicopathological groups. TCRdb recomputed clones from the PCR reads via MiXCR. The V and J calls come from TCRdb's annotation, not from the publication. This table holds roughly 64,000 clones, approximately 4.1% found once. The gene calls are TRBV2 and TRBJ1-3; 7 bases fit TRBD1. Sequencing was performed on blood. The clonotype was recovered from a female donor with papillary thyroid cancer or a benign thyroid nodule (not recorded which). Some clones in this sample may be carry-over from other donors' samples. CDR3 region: CARSTGDSGNTIYF. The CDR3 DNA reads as TGTGCCAGGAGTACAGGGGACTCTGGAAACACCATATATTTT.